This passage covers 24 T cell receptor beta chains from one sample sequenced in a study of brain metastases from non-small cell lung cancer. Clones were read by immunoSEQ multiplex PCR, and TCRdb kept only the in-frame ones, dropping some. The table has 15,000 or so clones, approximately 83% seen once. Input material: primary lung tumor tissue. The receptors stem from a donor at least 40 years old with non-small cell lung cancer.

This clone showed up just once. The rearrangement links TRBV15 to TRBJ1-2; no firm D call. CDR3 length: 14 residues. With 0 bases removed from V and 6 bases from J, the gap between germline ends came to 11 bases. The germline V gene encodes CDR1 LNHNV and CDR2 YYDKDF (reference sequence). The CDR3 nucleotides read TGTGCCACCAGCAGAGATGTGGAAGCGGATGGCTACACCTTC. Its protein product is CATSRDVEADGYTF.

A word on this clone: A clone one base away is much larger, so this may be a read error. The chain uses TRBV27 and TRBJ1-2, with 7 bases lining up with TRBD1. Looked up from germline, CDR1 is MNHEY and CDR2 is SMNVEV (reference sequence). With 7 bases clipped from V and 4 bases from J, the junction kept 6 bases outside the gene matches. The CDR3 runs to 13 residues. The CDR3 DNA reads TGTGCCAGCAATGCCGGGACAGCCTATGGCTACACCTTC. This gives the protein CASNAGTAYGYTF.

This clone was seen only once. The J gene is TRBJ2-1, the V gene TRBV7-3; tentative D call: TRBD2 (7 bases). This CDR3 contains 15 residues. Trimming removed 2 bases from V and 0 bases from J, with 8 bases in between. From germline, CDR1 is SGHTA and CDR2 FQGTGA. Here the CDR3 DNA reads TGTGCCAGCAGCTTAGGGGGGGCCTCCTACAATGAGCAGTTCTTC. As protein: CASSLGGASYNEQFF.

V gene TRBV2 combines with J gene TRBJ1-2; TRBD1 matches 9 bases. The J segment lost 3 bases and the V segment lost 11 bases, leaving 7 bases of the junction unmatched. Germline-derived CDR1 and CDR2 are SNHLY and FYNNEI. The CDR3 consists of 13 residues. The CDR3 sequence is CAGTGLYDYGYTF. In DNA, the CDR3 is TGTGCCGGGACAGGGCTATATGACTATGGCTACACCTTC.

The V gene is TRBV3-1 (or the pseudogene TRBV3-2), the J gene TRBJ1-4, with 8 bases that match TRBD1. The CDR3 has 17 residues. V shed 5 bases and J 2 bases; nucleotides not matched to a gene: 10. Germline V CDR1 and CDR2: LGHDT, YNNKEL (reference sequence). DNA of the CDR3: TGTGCCAGCAGCGCCCTTAGCGACAGGGGTACTAATGAAAAACTGTTTTTT. Translated, it gives CASSALSDRGTNEKLFF.

The J gene is TRBJ2-2, the V gene TRBV23-1; no firm D call. TRBV23-1 is an open reading frame, and its role is uncertain. This CDR3 contains 13 residues. V gave up 6 bases and J gave up 2 bases, with 7 bases separating them. CDR3 residues: CASREENTGELFF. In DNA, the CDR3 is TGCGCCAGCAGGGAAGAAAACACCGGGGAGCTGTTTTTT.

This rearrangement joins TRBV29-1 to TRBJ1-1; D call uncertain. V was cut by 5 bases and J by 5 bases, with 12 bases left in between. The germline V gene has CDR1 SQVTM and CDR2 ANQGSEA. The CDR3 has 12 residues. CDR3 amino acids: CSVSDMWTEAFF. In DNA form, the CDR3 reads TGCAGCGTTTCCGACATGTGGACTGAAGCTTTCTTT.

This clone has more than one count but fewer than ten. V is TRBV10-3 and J is TRBJ1-1, with D hard to call. The V end lost 3 bases, the J end lost 0 bases, and 2 bases lay between the germline ends. CDR1 is ENHRY, CDR2 SYGVKD, per germline. The CDR3 is 12 residues long. This CDR3 is CAISDLNTEAFF. CDR3 nucleotides: TGTGCCATCAGTGATTTGAACACTGAAGCTTTCTTT.

The V call is TRBV6-5, the J call TRBJ2-7; D remains ambiguous. Germline assignment: CDR1 MNHEY and CDR2 SVGAGI. Trimming took 5 bases from V and 2 from J, leaving 13 bases between them. The CDR3 covers 14 residues. The DNA for the CDR3 is TGTGCCAGCAGTCCCCGTCGACATACCTACGAGCAGTACGTC. Translated, it gives CASSPRRHTYEQYV.

The chain combines TRBV5-1 with TRBJ1-2, with D maybe TRBD1 (6 bases). Trimming took off 3 bases at V and 8 bases at J, with 14 bases between the two ends. Germline V CDR1 and CDR2: SGHRS, YFSETQ. The CDR3 is made up of 13 amino acids. The CDR3 is CASSWGPDGGYTF. DNA for the CDR3: TGCGCCAGCAGCTGGGGGCCTGACGGGGGCTACACCTTC.

This clone was recorded only once. For the CDR3, the DNA is TGTGCCAGCAGCGTAGAGGCAGTTACTGAGCAGTTCTTC. Translated: CASSVEAVTEQFF. V is TRBV9 and J is TRBJ2-1; no reliable D call. Per germline, CDR1 SGDLS and CDR2 YYNGEE. The CDR3 sequence is 13 residues long. Deletions cut 0 bases from V and 9 bases from J, with 10 bases between.

The chain links TRBV5-1 to TRBJ1-4; 8 nucleotides agree with TRBD1. In germline, CDR1 is SGHRS, CDR2 YFSETQ. The CDR3 length is 14 residues. Trimming removed 3 bases from V and 7 bases from J; junction bases left unmatched: 5. The CDR3, as DNA: TGCGCCAGCAGCTCCGGACAGGGAACTGAAAAACTGTTTTTT. Protein: CASSSGQGTEKLFF.

This clone was picked up a small number of times. The J gene is TRBJ1-1, the V gene TRBV5-6, with D hard to call. V lost 0 bases and J 1 base, leaving 7 bases between the germline ends. The CDR3 length is 14 residues. Germline CDR1 reads SGHDT; CDR2 reads YYEEEE. This CDR3 is CASSLVGPNTEAFF. The CDR3 nucleotides read TGTGCCAGCAGCTTGGTAGGCCCGAACACTGAAGCTTTCTTT.

This rearrangement joins TRBV25-1 to TRBJ1-3; D might be TRBD1 (5 bases). This CDR3 is 12 amino acids long. Trimming left V 8 bases short and J 7 bases short, with 12 bases between. Germline CDR1 is MGHDK and CDR2 is SYGVNS. CDR3 coding DNA: TGTGCCAGCCTAACTGAGGGGAACACCATATATTTT. It is translated as CASLTEGNTIYF.

This chain links TRBV5-4 with TRBJ2-1; 12 bases agree with TRBD2. This CDR3 contains 15 residues. Germline CDR1 is SGHNT and CDR2 is YYREEE (reference sequence). Germline trimming cut 2 bases from V and 9 bases from J; bases unmatched to any gene: 6. The DNA of the CDR3 is TGTGCCAGCAGCTTCCTAGCGGGGGGGGATCCTGAGCAGTTCTTC. This translates into CASSFLAGGDPEQFF.

This chain links TRBV7-2 with TRBJ1-6; TRBD1 is a possible D gene (5 bases). CDR3 size: 16 residues. Per germline, CDR1 SGHTA and CDR2 FQGNSA. V dropped 7 bases and J dropped 5 bases, with 18 bases sitting between them. CDR3 DNA: TGTGCCAGCACCGGGACCGGAGGCACTCATAATTCACCCCTCCACTTT. The encoded protein is CASTGTGGTHNSPLHF.

Note on this clone: At one of its ends the junction is not consistent with the germline gene, which may arise from a read error. The rearrangement uses TRBV3-1 (or the pseudogene TRBV3-2) and TRBJ1-1; tentatively, D is TRBD1 (6 bases). Germline lookup yields CDR1 LGHDT and CDR2 YNNKEL (reference sequence). This CDR3 has 14 amino acids. The CDR3 spells CTSSPQGHNTEAFF. The CDR3 bases are TGTACCAGCAGCCCGCAGGGACATAACACTGAAGCTTTCTTT.

J is TRBJ1-5 and V is TRBV27; 11 nucleotides match TRBD1. The CDR3 covers 15 residues. V shed 6 bases, J shed 6 bases, and the junction held 7 bases outside the gene matches. CDR1 is MNHEY, CDR2 SMNVEV, per germline (reference sequence). The CDR3, as DNA: TGTGCCAGCAGACCCGGACAGGGGGCAGGTCAGCCCCAGCATTTT. The encoded protein is CASRPGQGAGQPQHF.

This chain joins TRBV7-9 and TRBJ2-4, with unresolved D. This CDR3 is built from 12 residues. The germline V and J ends were trimmed by 5 bases and 8 bases, with 10 bases remaining between them. Germline V gene data show CDR1 as SEHNR and CDR2 as FQNEAQ (reference sequence). CDR3 bases: TGTGCCAGCAGCCCTAACAGTGACATTCAGTACTTC. Translating it yields CASSPNSDIQYF.

The gene calls are TRBV3-1 (or the pseudogene TRBV3-2) and TRBJ2-5, with no clear D. There are 10 residues in the CDR3. Germline V gene lookup returns CDR1 LGHDT and CDR2 YNNKEL (reference sequence). Trimming stripped 0 bases from V and 7 bases from J, with 0 bases between. Here the CDR3 DNA reads TGTGCCAGCAGCCAAGAGACCCAGTACTTC. Translation: CASSQETQYF.

V and J are TRBV7-9 and TRBJ1-4; weak D call: TRBD1 (5 bases). Trimming took 5 bases from V and 0 from J, leaving 7 bases between them. The CDR3 consists of 14 residues. The germline CDR1 and CDR2 sequences are SEHNR and FQNEAQ (reference sequence). For the CDR3, the DNA is TGTGCCAGCAGCCGACAGACAACTAATGAAAAACTGTTTTTT. It encodes CASSRQTTNEKLFF. Full variable domain (remainder filled in from reference TRBV7-9 and TRBJ1-4): DTGVSQNPRHKITKRGQNVTFRCDPISEHNRLYWYRQTLGQGPEFLTYFQNEAQLEKSRLLSDRFSAERPKGSFSTLEIQRTEQGDSAMYLCASSRQTTNEKLFFGSGTQLSVL.

This clone was recorded a few times. The CDR3 DNA is TGTGCCAGTAATGAAGACAGAGGACCCGGGGAGCTGTTTTTT. This sequence encodes CASNEDRGPGELFF. The chain uses TRBV19 and TRBJ2-2; tentative D call: TRBD1 (5 bases). CDR3 length: 14 residues. Trimming removed 7 bases at V and 6 bases at J, with 15 bases between. Germline lookup yields CDR1 LNHDA and CDR2 SQIVND (reference sequence).

The rearrangement links TRBV10-2 to TRBJ2-5; D is undetermined. The CDR3 is 11 residues long. V was shortened by 4 bases and J by 5 bases, with 5 bases between the two germline ends. In germline, CDR1 is WSHSY, CDR2 SAAADI. CDR3 protein: CASSARETQYF. The CDR3 nucleotides read TGCGCCAGCAGTGCCCGGGAGACCCAGTACTTC.

The rearrangement joins TRBV7-2 to TRBJ2-1; a possible D gene is TRBD2 (5 bases). CDR3 size: 16 residues. V was trimmed by 5 bases and J by 2 bases, leaving 16 bases between them. Germline V lookup: CDR1 SGHTA, CDR2 FQGNSA. CDR3 sequence reads: CASSPEGSVTYNEQFF. CDR3 DNA sequence: TGTGCCAGCAGCCCAGAGGGAAGCGTAACCTACAATGAGCAGTTCTTC.